This passage covers 32 T cell receptor beta chains from one sample sequenced in a study of early T cells in non-severe SARS-CoV-2 infection. MiXCR was run by TCRdb on the 5' RACE reads, yielding one entry per CDR3 protein. The data hold about 61,000 distinct CDR3 sequences, with about 12% observed a single time. The sequencing used whole blood, collected at baseline. All receptors come from an adult who was a healthcare worker with PCR-confirmed SARS-CoV-2 infection or an uninfected control (not recorded which). The donor label of this sample is uncertain.

CDR3 DNA sequence: TGTGCCAGCTCACCAGTCACGAGCTCTGGAAACACCATATATTTT. This codes for CASSPVTSSGNTIYF. This chain links TRBV18 with TRBJ1-3; no definite D call. Germline lookup yields CDR1 KGHSH and CDR2 LQKENI. The CDR3 runs to 15 residues. V lost 2 bases and J lost 0, with 8 bases in between.

V usage is TRBV20-1 and J usage is TRBJ2-6, with a weak D call TRBD1 (6 bases). CDR3 size: 13 residues. CDR1 is DFQATT, CDR2 SNEGSKA, per germline (reference sequence). CDR3 nucleotides: TGCAGGGGGGCCAACGCTGGGGCCAACGTCCTGACTTTC. Residues: CRGANAGANVLTF.

The V and J genes are TRBV7-3 and TRBJ2-1, with D perhaps TRBD1 or TRBD2 (5 bases each). Germline V CDR1 and CDR2: SGHTA, FQGTGA. This CDR3 contains 14 residues. Trimming removed 2 bases from V and 8 bases from J, with 13 bases in between. CDR3: CASSLSSGSHEQFF. The CDR3 DNA follows: TGTGCCAGCAGCTTATCCTCAGGGAGCCATGAGCAGTTCTTC.

This clonotype showed up just a few times. The V and J genes are TRBV20-1 and TRBJ2-1; D unclear. The CDR3 contains 12 residues. The V end was cut by 1 base, the J end by 9 bases, with 10 bases between. Germline loops: CDR1 DFQATT, CDR2 SNEGSKA (reference sequence). CDR3 DNA sequence: TGCAGTGCTAGAGGCCCCGCTGGTGAGCAGTTCTTC. Encoded protein: CSARGPAGEQFF.

This clonotype was detected a few times. The rearrangement joins TRBV4-1 to TRBJ2-2; 9 nucleotides line up with TRBD1. CDR1 MGHRA and CDR2 YSYEKL come from the germline V gene. The CDR3 is 15 residues long. J was trimmed by 6 bases and V by 6 bases; bases with no gene match: 8. For the CDR3, the DNA is TGCGCCAGCAGTACGGGACAGGGAGTATCCGGGGAGCTGTTTTTT. Translating it yields CASSTGQGVSGELFF.

This clonotype was observed a few times. The chain links TRBV2 to TRBJ2-5; 13 nucleotides line up with TRBD2. Germline CDR1 SNHLY, CDR2 FYNNEI. Trimming took 6 bases from V and 2 from J; bases not matched to a gene: 3. The CDR3 loop spans 15 amino acids. The CDR3, as DNA: TGTGCCAGCAGGGGACTAGCGGGGAATCAAGAGACCCAGTACTTC. This translates into CASRGLAGNQETQYF.

A single count supports this clonotype. V is TRBV7-3 and J is TRBJ1-1; possibly TRBD1 for D (5 bases). V was clipped by 3 bases and J by 1 base, with 15 bases between them. CDR3 size: 16 residues. Germline lookup yields CDR1 SGHTA and CDR2 FQGTGA. The CDR3 nucleotides are TGTGCCAGCAGCTTCCTCACACGGGGGTCGAACACTGAAGCTTTCTTT. Amino acids: CASSFLTRGSNTEAFF.

This clonotype was counted a few times. The rearrangement uses TRBV29-1 and TRBJ1-1, with unresolved D. Trimming shortened V by 5 bases and J by 10 bases, and 11 bases separated the two germline ends. This CDR3 is 10 amino acids long. Germline CDR1 SQVTM, CDR2 ANQGSEA. In DNA form, the CDR3 reads TGCAGCGTTAAGGACGGAGGAGCTTTCTTT. Translating it yields CSVKDGGAFF.

The genes are TRBV7-8 and TRBJ2-1, with D unresolved. There are 15 residues in the CDR3. V was cut by 2 bases and J by 3 bases, with 11 bases left in between. The germline gives CDR1 SGHVS, CDR2 FQNEAQ. The CDR3 nucleotides are TGTGCCAGCAGCTTAATGGGCCGGAGCTACAATGAGCAGTTCTTC. Its translation: CASSLMGRSYNEQFF.

This clonotype is medium-sized in the sample. The chain has TRBV7-3 and TRBJ2-6; 9 bases fit TRBD1. The germline gives CDR1 SGHTA, CDR2 FQGTGA. There are 17 residues in the CDR3. The V and J ends lost 4 bases and 1 base, in that order; junction bases with no gene match: 5. CDR3 DNA sequence: TGTGCCAGCAGCTCGGCGGGGACAGGGTCTGGGGCCAACGTCCTGACTTTC. Translating gives CASSSAGTGSGANVLTF.

V usage is TRBV23-1 and J usage is TRBJ2-3; D unresolved. TRBV23-1 has ORF status, its function being uncertain. This CDR3 has 16 amino acids. The V end was cut by 0 bases, the J end by 0 bases, with 10 bases between. The CDR3 region has the DNA TGCGCCAGCAGTCAATCCCAGGAAATTAGCACAGATACGCAGTATTTT. Translating gives CASSQSQEISTDTQYF.

This clonotype was counted only a few times. This rearrangement joins TRBV6-2 or TRBV6-3 to TRBJ1-2; a possible D gene is TRBD1 (5 bases). Germline V gives CDR1 MNHEY, CDR2 SVGEGT. V lost 6 bases and J 4 bases, leaving 18 bases between the germline ends. CDR3 length equals 15 residues. CDR3 sequence: CASRPPQTATYGYTF. The DNA for the CDR3 is TGTGCCAGCAGACCCCCTCAGACAGCGACCTATGGCTACACCTTC.

The chain employs TRBV13 and TRBJ2-1; 11 bases match TRBD2. Germline V gene data show CDR1 as PRHDT and CDR2 as FYEKMQ (reference sequence). Trimming took 5 bases from V and 7 from J; bases not matched to a gene: 7. The CDR3 runs to 15 residues. The CDR3 region is CASSLTSGGRNEQFF. CDR3 sequence (DNA): TGTGCCAGCAGCCTCACTAGCGGGGGTAGGAATGAGCAGTTCTTC.

This clonotype was observed at least ten times. V usage is TRBV12-3 or TRBV12-4 and J usage is TRBJ1-2; the D gene is possibly TRBD1 (6 bases). The CDR3 totals 15 residues. V lost 4 bases and J lost 4, with 16 bases in between. The CDR3 here is CASSSLGGSVYGYTF. CDR3 in DNA: TGTGCCAGCAGTTCGTTGGGGGGCTCGGTCTATGGCTACACCTTC.

The chain links TRBV11-3 to TRBJ2-1; TRBD2 is a possible D gene (6 bases). The length of the CDR3 is 13 residues. The germline V and J ends were trimmed by 0 bases and 9 bases, with 9 bases remaining between them. CDR1 is SGHNT and CDR2 is YENEEA in the germline V gene. The CDR3 loop reads CASSLDRGSEQFF. The CDR3 DNA reads TGTGCCAGCAGCTTAGATCGGGGGAGTGAGCAGTTCTTC. The variable domain in full, completed from reference TRBV11-3 and TRBJ2-1, reads EAGVVQSPRYKIIEKKQPVAFWCNPISGHNTLYWYLQNLGQGPELLIRYENEEAVDDSQLPKDRFSAERLKGVDSTLKIQPAELGDSAVYLCASSLDRGSEQFFGPGTRLTVL.

The chain combines TRBV29-1 with TRBJ2-7; D may match TRBD1 or TRBD2 (5 bases each). Trimming took 1 base from V and 4 from J, leaving 17 bases between them. CDR1 and CDR2 from the germline V gene are SQVTM and ANQGSEA. The CDR3 is 15 amino acids. This CDR3 is CSVEGGDRLGYEQYV. For the CDR3, the DNA is TGCAGCGTTGAAGGAGGGGACCGGTTAGGGTACGAGCAGTACGTC.

This clonotype has at least ten counts. The CDR3 bases are TGTGCCAGCAGCTTAGACGGCTGGGGGGCCCGCAATGAGCAGTTCTTC. It codes for CASSLDGWGARNEQFF. The chain uses TRBV11-2 and TRBJ2-1; D is perhaps TRBD1 or TRBD2 (6 bases each). Germline-derived CDR1 and CDR2 are SGHAT and FQNNGV. Between the trimmed V and J ends, which lost 0 bases and 6 bases, there was a span of 15 bases. The CDR3 extends over 16 amino acids.

This clonotype was observed many times. The chain carries TRBV7-2 and TRBJ1-5, with unresolved D. The CDR3 spans 15 residues. V was clipped by 2 bases and J by 2 bases, with 10 bases between them. Germline V CDR1 and CDR2: SGHTA, FQGNSA. Here the CDR3 reads CASSLSSAGNQPQHF. The CDR3 DNA sequence: TGTGCCAGCAGCTTAAGCAGCGCTGGCAATCAGCCCCAGCATTTT.

This clonotype appeared a few times. This sequence joins TRBV10-3 and TRBJ2-7, with D tentatively TRBD1 (6 bases). CDR3 size: 13 residues. The germline V gene has CDR1 ENHRY and CDR2 SYGVKD. Trimming took 0 bases from V and 7 from J, leaving 10 bases between them. The CDR3 is CAISESGAWEQYV. The CDR3, as DNA: TGTGCCATCAGTGAGTCGGGGGCTTGGGAGCAGTACGTC.

This clonotype occurred a few times. V usage is TRBV19 and J usage is TRBJ2-5, with TRBD2 identical over 7 bases. The trim removed 2 bases at V and 6 bases at J, leaving 3 bases unmatched. This CDR3 is built from 13 residues. Per the germline V gene, CDR1 is LNHDA and CDR2 is SQIVND (reference sequence). The DNA of the CDR3 is TGTGCCAGTAGTATAAGGGAGGGACAGACCCAGTACTTC. Translated: CASSIREGQTQYF.

V usage is TRBV3-1 and J usage is TRBJ1-1, with 7 bases matching TRBD1. V shed 4 bases, J shed 4 bases, and the junction held 6 bases outside the gene matches. The germline CDR1 and CDR2 sequences are LGHDT and YNNKEL (reference sequence). The CDR3 runs 14 residues. CDR3 nucleotide sequence: TGTGCCAGCAGCCGGAACAGGGGAAGCACTGAAGCTTTCTTT. Amino acids: CASSRNRGSTEAFF.

The genes are TRBV12-3 or TRBV12-4 and TRBJ2-7, with 8 bases lining up with TRBD2. V gave up 7 bases and J gave up 0 bases; unmatched junction bases: 11. The length of the CDR3 is 16 residues. As DNA, the CDR3 is TGTGCCAGCATAAAGATAGCGGGACGTTACTCCTACGAGCAGTACGTC. Amino acid sequence: CASIKIAGRYSYEQYV.

This clonotype has a handful of counts. The chain carries TRBV10-3 and TRBJ2-1; D is ambiguous. Looked up from germline, CDR1 is ENHRY and CDR2 is SYGVKD. Trimming shortened V by 2 bases and J by 0 bases, and 8 bases separated the two germline ends. This CDR3 comprises 15 residues. As DNA, the CDR3 is TGTGCCATCAGTGAGATGACTTACTCCTACAATGAGCAGTTCTTC. Translating gives CAISEMTYSYNEQFF.

This sequence joins TRBV7-6 and TRBJ1-2; TRBD1 matches 7 bases. Germline CDR1 and CDR2: SGHVS and FNYEAQ. V shed 5 bases, J shed 0 bases, and the junction held 9 bases outside the gene matches. This CDR3 is built from 16 residues. The CDR3: CASSPLTGATNYGYTF. As DNA, the CDR3 is TGTGCCAGCAGCCCACTAACAGGGGCTACTAACTATGGCTACACCTTC.

The sample holds many counts of this clonotype. The rearrangement links TRBV3-1 to TRBJ1-6; D not certain. This CDR3 comprises 15 residues. CDR1 is LGHDT, CDR2 YNNKEL, per germline (reference sequence). Deletions cut 1 base from V and 6 bases from J, with 10 bases between. The CDR3 DNA reads TGTGCCAGCAGCCAAGGTCAGGCGGGTAATTCACCCCTCCACTTT. Protein product: CASSQGQAGNSPLHF.

This clonotype turned up a few times. The chain joins TRBV6-6 to TRBJ2-3, with TRBD2 matching 9 bases. In germline, CDR1 is MNHNY, CDR2 SVGAGI (reference sequence). There are 16 residues in the CDR3. V trimming: 6 bases; J trimming: 5 bases; junction bases outside the gene matches: 12. The CDR3: CASSPLAGTRGDTQYF. The DNA of the CDR3 is TGTGCCAGCAGCCCTCTAGCGGGGACCCGAGGAGATACGCAGTATTTT.

This clonotype was seen a few times. The chain employs TRBV6-1 and TRBJ2-3, with TRBD2 identical over 10 bases. The germline CDR1 and CDR2 sequences are MNHNS and SASEGT. This CDR3 region has 16 residues. J lost 1 base, V lost 7 bases, and 8 bases had no gene match. CDR3 residues: CASTIIAGGGTDTQYF. DNA for the CDR3: TGTGCCAGCACCATAATAGCGGGGGGTGGCACAGATACGCAGTATTTT.

The genes are TRBV29-1 and TRBJ2-1; 9 bases agree with TRBD2. Unmatched junction bases numbered 11, after V lost 8 bases and J lost 9 bases. The CDR3 is 13 residues long. Germline CDR1 is SQVTM and CDR2 is ANQGSEA. CDR3 sequence reads: CSSGERGVSEQFF. DNA for the CDR3: TGCAGCTCCGGGGAGCGGGGGGTTAGTGAGCAGTTCTTC.

V gene TRBV12-3 or TRBV12-4 combines with J gene TRBJ1-2; D is ambiguous. Trimming took 5 bases from V and 8 from J, leaving 9 bases between them. This CDR3 has 11 residues. The CDR3 DNA reads TGTGCCAGCAGTCAGGTGGAAGGCTACACCTTC. Translated: CASSQVEGYTF.

This clonotype has more than one count but fewer than ten. The chain carries TRBV9 and TRBJ2-1; unclear D gene. The CDR3 is 13 residues long. Deletions cut 0 bases from V and 7 bases from J, with 8 bases between. Germline-derived CDR1 and CDR2 are SGDLS and YYNGEE. CDR3 residues: CASSVALTNEQFF. The CDR3 nucleotides are TGTGCCAGCAGCGTAGCACTGACTAATGAGCAGTTCTTC.

This chain connects TRBV6-6 to TRBJ2-7; 10 nucleotides match TRBD2. Germline V gene sequence: CDR1 MNHNY, CDR2 SVGAGI (reference sequence). With V trimmed by 8 bases and J by 0 bases, 4 bases remained unmatched. The CDR3 has 14 amino acids. In nucleotides, the CDR3 is TGTGCCAGCTCTAGCGGGGGTCGCTCCTACGAGCAGTACGTC. Protein product: CASSSGGRSYEQYV.

V and J are TRBV29-1 and TRBJ2-1, with 9 nucleotides matching TRBD2. The germline CDR1 and CDR2 sequences are SQVTM and ANQGSEA. The CDR3 totals 13 residues. The V segment lost 6 bases and the J segment 7 bases; nucleotides outside the gene matches: 7. The CDR3 nucleotides read TGCAGCGTCGGATCGGGACTAGCAAATGAGCAGTTCTTC. Translated: CSVGSGLANEQFF.